This T cell receptor beta chain was documented in a study of cytomegalovirus exposure and HLA in healthy donors. About this clone itself: What it binds is unknown. One end of the junction is discordant with germline, which a read error may explain.

PCR was performed using 60 Vbeta and 13 Jbeta primers. Only in-frame clones appear in the TCRdb table, and some are missing; sequencing was by immunoSEQ multiplex PCR. The table shows more than 45,000 clones, with approximately 63% occurring only once. The CDR3 runs 14 residues. Looked up from germline, CDR1 is MNHEY and CDR2 is SMNVEV (reference sequence). Study-wide results and limits: Indistinguishable V segments such as TRBV6-2 and TRBV6-3 were excluded. According to a later analysis, most TCR beta chains associated with CMV appeared HLA-restricted. In a later analysis, TCR beta V- and J-gene trimming was associated with a missense DCLRE1C variant. Later analysis reportedly placed an Asian-associated ancestry cluster below the roughly 680-donor mean in N-insertions.

The sample was PBMCs. The J gene is TRBJ2-7, the V gene TRBV27, with D perhaps TRBD2 (6 bases). This receptor was identified in a woman aged 55-69 years in good health and CMV-seropositive. This chain's CDR3 is CAGRSAGRTYEQYF. The CDR3 coding sequence is TGTGCCGGCAGATCTGCGGGACGGACCTACGAGCAGTACTTC.